This T cell receptor beta chain was recovered during a study of blood T cell repertoires in COVID-19. Study-level information: Sample material is recorded as cDNA or gDNA derived from T cells, B-cell-depleted T cells, or PBMCs.

In the authors' methods: For nucleated cells, counts were estimated from reference gene primer amplification. The data were produced by immunoSEQ multiplex PCR, yet TCRdb's version contains in-frame clones alone and is incomplete. The DNA gave D and trimming, while V, J and clone size come from that table. Among more than 150,000 clones, around four fifths were seen once, and the ten largest hold more than 5%. Germline lookup yields CDR1 LNHDA and CDR2 SQIVND (reference sequence). This CDR3 contains 13 residues. V lost 3 bases and J lost 4, with 9 bases in between. This clone was seen more than once but under ten times.

The sequencing sample was made of peripheral blood. The chain uses TRBV19 and TRBJ1-2, with a weak D call TRBD1 (5 bases). This TCR was sampled from a woman younger than 45 with acute or convalescent COVID-19. This CDR3 is CASSIARVYGYTF. DNA of the CDR3: TGTGCCAGTAGTATCGCCAGGGTCTATGGCTACACCTTC.